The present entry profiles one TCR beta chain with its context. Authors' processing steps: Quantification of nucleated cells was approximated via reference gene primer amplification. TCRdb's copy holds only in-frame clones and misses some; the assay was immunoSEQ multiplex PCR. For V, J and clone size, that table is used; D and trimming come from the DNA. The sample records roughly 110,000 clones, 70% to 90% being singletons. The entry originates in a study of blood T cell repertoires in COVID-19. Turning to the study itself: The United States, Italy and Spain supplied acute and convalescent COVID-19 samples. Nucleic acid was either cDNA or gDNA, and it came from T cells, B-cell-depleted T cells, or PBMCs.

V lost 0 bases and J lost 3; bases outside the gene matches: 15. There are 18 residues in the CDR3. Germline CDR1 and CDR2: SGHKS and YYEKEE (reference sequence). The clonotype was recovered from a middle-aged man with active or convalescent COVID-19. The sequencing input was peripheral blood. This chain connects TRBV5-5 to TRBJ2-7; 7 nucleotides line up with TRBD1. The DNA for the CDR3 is TGTGCCAGCAGCTTGGTTCTTTTCTTATCGGGACAGAACTACGAGCAGTACTTC. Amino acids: CASSLVLFLSGQNYEQYF.